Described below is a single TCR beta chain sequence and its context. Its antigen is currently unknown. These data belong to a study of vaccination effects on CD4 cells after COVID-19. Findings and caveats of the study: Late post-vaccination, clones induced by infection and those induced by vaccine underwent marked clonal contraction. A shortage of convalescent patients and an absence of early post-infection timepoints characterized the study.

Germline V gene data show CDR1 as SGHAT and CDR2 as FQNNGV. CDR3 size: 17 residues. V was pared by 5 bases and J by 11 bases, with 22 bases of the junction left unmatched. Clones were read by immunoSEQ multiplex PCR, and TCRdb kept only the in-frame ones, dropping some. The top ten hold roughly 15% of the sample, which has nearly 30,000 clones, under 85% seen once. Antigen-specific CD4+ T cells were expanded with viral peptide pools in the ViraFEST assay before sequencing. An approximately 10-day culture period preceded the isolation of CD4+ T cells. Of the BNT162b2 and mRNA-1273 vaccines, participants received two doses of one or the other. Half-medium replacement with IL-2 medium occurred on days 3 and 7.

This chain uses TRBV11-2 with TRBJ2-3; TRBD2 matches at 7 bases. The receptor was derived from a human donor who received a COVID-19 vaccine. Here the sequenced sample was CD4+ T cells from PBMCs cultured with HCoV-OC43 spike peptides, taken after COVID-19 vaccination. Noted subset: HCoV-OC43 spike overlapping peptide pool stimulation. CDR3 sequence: CASSVSYGGGLGMGQYF. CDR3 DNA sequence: TGTGCCAGCAGCGTCTCCTACGGCGGGGGATTAGGGATGGGGCAGTATTTT.